This T cell receptor (beta chain) was captured in a study of shared clonotypes between healthy human individuals. This clone was counted once. The CDR3 covers 17 residues. Germline loops: CDR1 SGDLS, CDR2 YYNGEE. Trimming took off 4 bases at V and 0 bases at J, with 18 bases between the two ends. Using immunoSEQ multiplex PCR, the repertoire was profiled, and TCRdb retains in-frame clones only, with some absent. Here the sample spans fewer than 600,000 clones, around 79% being singletons. This chain connects TRBV9 to TRBJ2-3; tentative D call: TRBD2 (6 bases). The material sequenced was PBMCs. The receptor was derived from a woman aged 40 to 50 in good health. Some clones in this sample may be carry-over from other donors' samples. CDR3 sequence: CASSRGSSGPSTDTQYF. The DNA for the CDR3 is TGTGCCAGCAGCCGAGGGAGTAGCGGCCCTAGCACAGATACGCAGTATTTT.